These 32 T cell receptor beta chains came from one sample sequenced in a study of response to subunit inactivated influenza vaccine. TCRdb analysed the RT-PCR reads with MiXCR anew, one entry per CDR3 protein. The sample has 540,000 or so distinct CDR3 sequences; approximately 13% are singletons. The sequencing used PBMCs from blood, collected roughly 6 weeks after vaccination. Receptors originate from a man aged 50 or older who received an inactivated influenza vaccine.

In this sample, this clonotype turned up a few times. This chain links TRBV10-3 with TRBJ1-1; 8 nucleotides align to TRBD1. CDR1 and CDR2 from the germline V gene are ENHRY and SYGVKD. V shed 4 bases, J shed 4 bases, and the junction held 11 bases outside the gene matches. This CDR3 contains 16 residues. The CDR3 is CAISVGTGRRGTEAFF. The CDR3 nucleotides are TGTGCCATCAGTGTTGGGACAGGCCGCCGGGGCACTGAAGCTTTCTTT.

There are a few counts of this clonotype. The rearrangement joins TRBV5-1 to TRBJ1-5; a weak D match, TRBD1 (6 bases). The CDR3 covers 15 residues. V was trimmed by 4 bases and J by 6 bases, leaving 17 bases between them. Germline CDR1 is SGHRS and CDR2 is YFSETQ. In nucleotides, the CDR3 is TGCGCCAGCAGCCCGACAGGTGGAATCGGTCAGCCCCAGCATTTT. This gives the protein CASSPTGGIGQPQHF.

This sequence joins TRBV4-1 and TRBJ2-7, with 9 bases matching TRBD1. Germline trimming cut 1 base from V and 2 bases from J; bases unmatched to any gene: 6. The CDR3 has 16 residues. Germline CDR1 is MGHRA and CDR2 is YSYEKL. The CDR3 sequence: CASSQAGTGSPYEQYF. The CDR3 DNA sequence: TGCGCCAGCAGCCAAGCCGGGACAGGGAGTCCCTACGAGCAGTACTTC.

In this sample, this clonotype turned up many times. J is TRBJ2-5 and V is TRBV20-1; D is perhaps TRBD1 or TRBD2 (5 bases each). This CDR3 region has 13 residues. Trimming took off 3 bases at V and 4 bases at J, with 12 bases between the two ends. CDR1 is DFQATT, CDR2 SNEGSKA, per germline (reference sequence). CDR3: CSARVGTRETQYF. The CDR3 DNA sequence: TGCAGTGCTAGGGTCGGGACGAGAGAGACCCAGTACTTC.

V is TRBV3-1 and J is TRBJ2-2; possibly TRBD1 or TRBD2 for D (5 bases each). Trimming stripped 2 bases from V and 5 bases from J, with 15 bases between. CDR3 length equals 16 residues. Germline CDR1 LGHDT, CDR2 YNNKEL (reference sequence). CDR3 loop: CASSQYAGSFTGELFF. CDR3 DNA: TGTGCCAGCAGCCAATACGCAGGGAGTTTTACCGGGGAGCTGTTTTTT.

J is TRBJ2-3 and V is TRBV5-6; TRBD2 aligns across 13 bases. The germline V gene has CDR1 SGHDT and CDR2 YYEEEE. Trimming took 2 bases from V and 4 from J; bases not matched to a gene: 7. The CDR3 runs 17 residues. For the CDR3, the DNA is TGTGCCAGCAGCTTCAGATCGGGACTAGCGGGACCAGATACGCAGTATTTT. Its protein is CASSFRSGLAGPDTQYF.

The chain joins TRBV9 to TRBJ2-3; unclear D gene. V was trimmed by 0 bases and J by 2 bases, leaving 7 bases between them. The CDR3 spans 14 residues. The germline CDR1 and CDR2 sequences are SGDLS and YYNGEE. DNA for the CDR3: TGTGCCAGCAGCGTAGTGACCGCCACAGATACGCAGTATTTT. The encoded protein is CASSVVTATDTQYF.

The chain employs TRBV5-4 and TRBJ2-2; 9 bases align to TRBD1. The CDR3 runs to 17 residues. The germline V gene encodes CDR1 SGHNT and CDR2 YYREEE (reference sequence). With 3 bases clipped from V and 5 bases from J, the junction kept 11 bases outside the gene matches. In DNA, the CDR3 is TGTGCCAGCAGCTCATTTGCGGGACAGGGCGGGACCGGGGAGCTGTTTTTT. It is translated as CASSSFAGQGGTGELFF. Full variable domain (outside the CDR3, taken from reference TRBV5-4 and TRBJ2-2): ETGVTQSPTHLIKTRGQQVTLRCSSQSGHNTVSWYQQALGQGPQFIFQYYREEENGRGNFPPRFSGLQFPNYSSELNVNALELDDSALYLCASSSFAGQGGTGELFFGEGSRLTVL.

This clonotype was detected a few times. The chain links TRBV7-2 to TRBJ2-1, with TRBD1 identical over 7 bases. Germline CDR1 and CDR2: SGHTA and FQGNSA. The CDR3 is made up of 17 amino acids. With 6 bases clipped from V and 9 bases from J, the junction kept 20 bases outside the gene matches. In nucleotides, the CDR3 is TGTGCCAGCAGTCCCGCTTGGGACAGAAAAGAGGTCGGTGAGCAGTTCTTC. As protein: CASSPAWDRKEVGEQFF.

The chain carries TRBV15 and TRBJ2-5; 8 nucleotides align to TRBD1. Germline CDR1 reads LNHNV; CDR2 reads YYDKDF (reference sequence). CDR3 size: 15 residues. The V gene end was trimmed by 0 bases and the J gene end by 4 bases; junction bases not matched to a gene: 4. The CDR3 nucleotides read TGTGCCACCAGCAGAGATGACAGGGGTGGAGAGACCCAGTACTTC. Its protein product is CATSRDDRGGETQYF.

This clonotype was detected only a few times. V gene TRBV11-2 combines with J gene TRBJ1-1, with D possibly matching TRBD1 (5 bases). The CDR3 runs to 15 residues. V was cut by 5 bases and J by 2 bases, with 15 bases left in between. Germline V gene lookup returns CDR1 SGHAT and CDR2 FQNNGV. The CDR3 nucleotides read TGTGCCAGCAGCCTCCGACAGAGATTAAACACTGAAGCTTTCTTT. Its translation: CASSLRQRLNTEAFF.

This clonotype was detected ten times or more. The rearrangement joins TRBV5-6 to TRBJ2-1; a weak D match, TRBD1 (5 bases). The CDR3 covers 16 residues. Germline CDR1 SGHDT, CDR2 YYEEEE. V was clipped by 7 bases and J by 4 bases, with 21 bases between them. The CDR3: CASVSKTGTGYNEQFF. CDR3 nucleotide sequence: TGTGCCAGCGTAAGCAAAACAGGTACTGGGTACAATGAGCAGTTCTTC.

This clonotype came up a few times. The J gene is TRBJ2-1, the V gene TRBV14; the match to TRBD2 covers 7 bases. The CDR3 has 14 amino acids. V shed 1 base, J shed 7 bases, and the junction held 4 bases outside the gene matches. Germline-derived CDR1 and CDR2 are SGHDN and FVKESK. CDR3 residues: CASSQVWGGNEQFF. The CDR3 DNA reads as TGTGCCAGCAGCCAAGTCTGGGGAGGGAATGAGCAGTTCTTC.

This clonotype has a count of ten or more. This chain joins TRBV5-1 and TRBJ2-7, with no clear D. The germline CDR1 and CDR2 sequences are SGHRS and YFSETQ. Trimming left V 0 bases short and J 5 bases short, with 15 bases between. The CDR3 is 15 amino acids. DNA for the CDR3: TGCGCCAGCAGCTTGGCCGGAAAGGATATGGACGAGCAGTACTTC. The encoded protein is CASSLAGKDMDEQYF.

The chain uses TRBV20-1 and TRBJ2-1; the match to TRBD2 covers 13 bases. Germline V CDR1 and CDR2: DFQATT, SNEGSKA (reference sequence). Trimming took 6 bases from V and 6 from J; bases not matched to a gene: 5. The CDR3 extends over 14 amino acids. The CDR3 sequence: CSARTSGSGNEQFF. The DNA of the CDR3 is TGCAGTGCAAGGACTAGCGGGAGTGGCAATGAGCAGTTCTTC.

In this sample, this clonotype turned up a few times. The rearrangement uses TRBV7-2 and TRBJ2-3; a possible D gene is TRBD1 (5 bases). The ends were cut back, 1 base at V and 0 bases at J, with 11 bases in the middle. The CDR3 extends over 16 amino acids. In germline, CDR1 is SGHTA, CDR2 FQGNSA. Written as DNA, the CDR3 is TGTGCCAGCAGCTTAGTGGCAGGGATGAGCACAGATACGCAGTATTTT. This codes for CASSLVAGMSTDTQYF. Combining the CDR3 with reference TRBV7-2 and TRBJ2-3 gives the whole variable domain GAGVSQSPSNKVTEKGKDVELRCDPISGHTALYWYRQSLGQGLEFLIYFQGNSAPDKSGLPSDRFSAERTGGSVSTLTIQRTQQEDSAVYLCASSLVAGMSTDTQYFGPGTRLTVL.

This clonotype was detected a few times. V usage is TRBV2 and J usage is TRBJ1-4; D unresolved. Germline CDR1 SNHLY, CDR2 FYNNEI. The CDR3 spans 13 residues. V lost 7 bases, J lost 7 bases, and 13 bases lay in between. The CDR3, as DNA: TGTGCCAGCAATTCCGGGGAGGGTGAAAAACTGTTTTTT. This translates into CASNSGEGEKLFF.

This clonotype was observed at least ten times. The CDR3 loop is CASSPKRGPYNEQFF. As DNA, the CDR3 is TGTGCCAGCAGCCCGAAGCGGGGACCGTACAATGAGCAGTTCTTC. The chain links TRBV7-8 to TRBJ2-1, with 7 bases lining up with TRBD2. CDR3 length: 15 amino acids. The junction had 8 bases not matched to a gene; V was cut back by 5 bases and J by 4 bases. Germline V gene data show CDR1 as SGHVS and CDR2 as FQNEAQ. Variable domain in full (rest from reference TRBV7-8 and TRBJ2-1): GAGVSQSPRYKVAKRGQDVALRCDPISGHVSLFWYQQALGQGPEFLTYFQNEAQLDKSGLPSDRFFAERPEGSVSTLKIQRTQQEDSAVYLCASSPKRGPYNEQFFGPGTRLTVL.

This clonotype occurred a few times. The chain joins TRBV29-1 to TRBJ2-7; no clear D gene. Between the trimmed V and J ends, which lost 7 bases and 2 bases, there was a span of 18 bases. Germline lookup yields CDR1 SQVTM and CDR2 ANQGSEA. The CDR3 is made up of 14 amino acids. The CDR3: CSAEGGSVPYEQYF. The CDR3 DNA reads as TGCAGCGCCGAAGGTGGGTCAGTACCCTACGAGCAGTACTTC.

This clonotype was counted many times. The chain couples TRBV12-3 or TRBV12-4 to TRBJ1-1; D possibly corresponds to TRBD1 (5 bases). This CDR3 comprises 14 residues. V lost 2 bases to trimming and J lost 1 base, with 8 bases between them. The CDR3 loop is CASSLRQPNTEAFF. The DNA of the CDR3 is TGTGCCAGCAGTTTAAGACAGCCGAACACTGAAGCTTTCTTT.

The rearrangement uses TRBV30 and TRBJ2-1; 9 bases align to TRBD1. Losses at the gene ends were 5 bases for V and 8 bases for J; bases not matched to a gene: 10. CDR1 is GTSNPN and CDR2 is SVGIG in the germline V gene (reference sequence). This CDR3 region has 14 residues. CDR3 bases: TGTGCCTGGGCGGACGCACAGGGGGCTTATGAGCAGTTCTTC. The encoded protein is CAWADAQGAYEQFF.

The chain links TRBV10-3 to TRBJ2-5, with 9 positions matching TRBD1. Germline lookup yields CDR1 ENHRY and CDR2 SYGVKD. The CDR3 totals 15 residues. The J segment lost 10 bases and the V segment lost 3 bases, leaving 12 bases of the junction unmatched. CDR3 protein: CAISESEDRGGSQYF. CDR3 DNA: TGTGCCATCAGTGAATCTGAGGACAGGGGCGGCAGCCAGTACTTC.

This clonotype was seen only a few times. This chain uses TRBV7-2 with TRBJ2-2; 7 bases agree with TRBD1. V was pared by 5 bases and J by 0 bases, with 6 bases of the junction left unmatched. CDR3 size: 16 residues. Germline V gene sequence: CDR1 SGHTA, CDR2 FQGNSA. For the CDR3, the DNA is TGTGCCAGCAGCCCGACAGGGAACGCGAACACCGGGGAGCTGTTTTTT. The encoded protein is CASSPTGNANTGELFF.

The chain joins TRBV4-1 to TRBJ2-3; TRBD1 agrees at 7 bases. The germline CDR1 and CDR2 sequences are MGHRA and YSYEKL. Trimming took 3 bases from V and 4 from J; bases not matched to a gene: 10. This CDR3 has 16 amino acids. This chain's CDR3 is CASSHSGQGVADTQYF. In nucleotides, the CDR3 is TGCGCCAGCAGCCACTCTGGGCAGGGGGTAGCAGATACGCAGTATTTT.

This clonotype was counted a few times. V usage is TRBV20-1 and J usage is TRBJ1-3; D is uncertain. CDR1 and CDR2 from the germline V gene are DFQATT and SNEGSKA (reference sequence). This CDR3 region has 15 residues. V was pared by 2 bases and J by 7 bases, with 18 bases between. The CDR3 loop reads CSARPPGALGNTIYF. The CDR3 bases are TGCAGTGCTAGACCCCCCGGCGCCTTGGGGAACACCATATATTTT.

This clonotype was seen only a few times. The chain carries TRBV6-1 and TRBJ2-7, with 8 bases matching TRBD1. The CDR3 sequence is 15 residues long. Germline CDR1 reads MNHNS; CDR2 reads SASEGT. V lost 6 bases to trimming and J lost 4 bases; unmatched junction nucleotides: 11. The CDR3 sequence: CASRKDREYGYEQYF. CDR3 DNA sequence: TGTGCCAGCAGAAAGGACAGGGAATACGGGTACGAGCAGTACTTC.

This clonotype has more than one count but fewer than ten. V and J are TRBV12-3 or TRBV12-4 and TRBJ2-1; TRBD2 agrees at 10 bases. The length of the CDR3 is 14 residues. With V trimmed by 3 bases and J by 9 bases, 5 bases remained unmatched. CDR3 DNA sequence: TGTGCCAGCAGTTTGAAGCGGGAGGGCATTGAGCAGTTCTTC. It translates to CASSLKREGIEQFF.

This clonotype turned up a few times. The V gene is TRBV10-3, the J gene TRBJ2-7; the match to TRBD1 covers 11 bases. There are 14 residues in the CDR3. Germline CDR1 reads ENHRY; CDR2 reads SYGVKD. J lost 0 bases, V lost 10 bases, and 5 bases had no gene match. CDR3 sequence reads: CATGQGAASYEQYF. In DNA form, the CDR3 reads TGTGCCACTGGACAGGGGGCCGCCTCCTACGAGCAGTACTTC.

The rearrangement links TRBV7-2 to TRBJ2-7; 7 bases map to TRBD1. This CDR3 has 14 residues. Losses at the gene ends were 3 bases for V and 3 bases for J; bases not matched to a gene: 5. Germline CDR1 SGHTA, CDR2 FQGNSA. CDR3 DNA sequence: TGTGCCAGCAGCTTTTTGGACAGGTACTACGAGCAGTACTTC. This encodes CASSFLDRYYEQYF.

The rearrangement uses TRBV27 and TRBJ1-2, with a possible D match to TRBD1 (6 bases). CDR3 length: 13 residues. Germline CDR1 and CDR2: MNHEY and SMNVEV (reference sequence). V gave up 8 bases and J gave up 8 bases, with 18 bases separating them. CDR3 in amino acids: CASGFSGARGYTF. In DNA, the CDR3 is TGTGCCAGCGGATTTTCGGGGGCGCGGGGCTACACCTTC.

This clonotype came up a few times. The chain combines TRBV7-9 with TRBJ2-7, with a weak D call TRBD1 (5 bases). CDR1 and CDR2 from the germline V gene are SEHNR and FQNEAQ (reference sequence). The CDR3 sequence is 14 residues long. Trimming left V 3 bases short and J 2 bases short, with 11 bases between. CDR3 nucleotides: TGTGCCAGCAGCTTCCCCCCAGGGACCTACGAGCAGTACTTC. This encodes CASSFPPGTYEQYF.

The chain uses TRBV18 and TRBJ1-2, with D tentatively TRBD1 (6 bases). Germline CDR1 reads KGHSH; CDR2 reads LQKENI. Trimming took 4 bases from V and 4 from J, leaving 22 bases between them. The CDR3 extends over 17 amino acids. The CDR3 DNA reads as TGTGCCAGCTCACTAATCCACAGACAGGAAGGGGTCTATGGCTACACCTTC. Translation gives CASSLIHRQEGVYGYTF.